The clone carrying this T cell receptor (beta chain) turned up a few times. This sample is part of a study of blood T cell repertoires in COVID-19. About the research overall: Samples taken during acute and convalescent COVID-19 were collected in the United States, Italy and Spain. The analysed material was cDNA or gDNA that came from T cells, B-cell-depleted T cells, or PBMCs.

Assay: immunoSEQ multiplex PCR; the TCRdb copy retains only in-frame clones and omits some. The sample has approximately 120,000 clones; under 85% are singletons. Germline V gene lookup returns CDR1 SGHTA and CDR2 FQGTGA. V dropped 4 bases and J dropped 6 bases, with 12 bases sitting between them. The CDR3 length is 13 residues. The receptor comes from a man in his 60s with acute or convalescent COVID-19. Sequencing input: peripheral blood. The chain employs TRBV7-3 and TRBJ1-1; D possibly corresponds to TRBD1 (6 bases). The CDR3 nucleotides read TGTGCCAGCAGCTCCTCCGGACAGTCTGAAGCTTTCTTT. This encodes CASSSSGQSEAFF.